Included here is one T cell receptor (beta chain) sequence, with context. This entry comes from a study of shared T cell receptors in the human thymus. The CDR3 consists of 16 residues. V shed 3 bases and J 5 bases; nucleotides not matched to a gene: 10. Germline lookup yields CDR1 SGHTA and CDR2 FQGNSA. Sequencing was performed with immunoSEQ multiplex PCR; in TCRdb, only in-frame clones are kept and a portion is missing. The table includes roughly 550,000 clones, approximately 80% detected once. In addition, the sample was reused for a study of human thymus T cells. As reported in that work: The donors were infants in Finland with congenital heart defects, otherwise immunologically healthy. The source of the thymus tissue was resections taken during corrective heart surgery. Apparent skewing of V and J gene usage characterized both thymic and blood repertoires.

This TCR came from a boy less than two years old with a congenital heart defect. The chain combines TRBV7-2 with TRBJ2-1; 7 nucleotides agree with TRBD2. The sequencing sample was made of thymocytes. CDR3 nucleotide sequence: TGTGCCAGCAGCTTCCGGGACTACCCGGGCAACAATGAGCAGTTCTTC. As protein: CASSFRDYPGNNEQFF.